One and the same sample provided the 2 T cell receptor beta chains below, sequenced in a study of early T cells in non-severe SARS-CoV-2 infection. TCRdb passed the 5' RACE reads through MiXCR, listing each CDR3 protein once. The sample shows 65,000 to 95,000 distinct CDR3 sequences, roughly 9.4% of them seen only once. Sequenced material: whole blood. The receptors here all came from an adult who was a healthcare worker with PCR-confirmed SARS-CoV-2 infection or an uninfected control (not recorded which).

In its sample, this clonotype was seen a few times. Mismatch with germline at one junction end may stem from a read error. The gene calls are TRBV7-2 and TRBJ2-7, with 9 positions matching TRBD1. Germline CDR1 SGHTA, CDR2 FQGNSA. This CDR3 has 15 residues. As DNA, the CDR3 is TGTGCCAGCAGCTTAGGGACCGGGACAGGGTACGCGCAGTACTTC. Amino acids: CASSLGTGTGYAQYF.

This chain uses TRBV7-9 with TRBJ2-1, with 7 bases identical to TRBD2. The V gene's germline CDR1 is SEHNR and CDR2 FQNEAQ (reference sequence). Losses at the gene ends were 5 bases for V and 5 bases for J; bases not matched to a gene: 9. The CDR3 has 15 amino acids. This chain's CDR3 is CASSHRLAVNNEQFF. The CDR3 region has the DNA TGTGCCAGCAGCCACCGTCTAGCGGTAAACAATGAGCAGTTCTTC.